The clone carrying this TCR beta chain is a singleton in its sample. These data belong to a study of blood T cell repertoires in COVID-19. Background on the study: Whether acute or convalescent, the COVID-19 samples came from the United States, Italy and Spain. PBMCs, B-cell-depleted T cells, or T cells provided the cDNA or gDNA that made up the material.

In the original analysis: Estimated nucleated cell counts came from reference gene primer amplification. Repertoires were generated with immunoSEQ multiplex PCR, while TCRdb's copy carries only in-frame clones and drops some. Clonal size and the V and J genes are those of that table, whereas D and trimming came from the DNA. The sample holds 70,000 to 85,000 clones; around 90% are singletons and the top ten take around 4.9%. CDR1 is MNHEY, CDR2 SVGAGI, per germline. CDR3 length: 14 residues. The V end lost 7 bases, the J end lost 1 base, and 13 bases lay between the germline ends. The sequenced sample consisted of peripheral blood. The chain joins TRBV6-5 to TRBJ1-2; possibly TRBD1 for D (5 bases). The source is a woman aged 60-75 years with active COVID-19. The DNA for the CDR3 is TGTGCCAGCACCTTGGGGGGGGATAACTATGGCTACACCTTC. Its protein is CASTLGGDNYGYTF.